This entry lists 7 T cell receptor beta chains sequenced from one sample in a study of T cells in Graves' hyperthyroidism and ophthalmopathy. Amplified TCR beta CDR3 regions derived from RNA transcripts. In the first-round RT-PCR of the TCR CDR3, the HTBI primer set was used. TCRdb re-called the multiplex PCR reads through MiXCR, storing one row per CDR3 protein. Of about 740,000 distinct CDR3 sequences listed, about 15% are singletons. Source material: blood. These receptors all stem from a woman under 30 with Graves' hyperthyroidism.

This clonotype showed up just a few times. The chain is built from TRBV27 and TRBJ1-1; possible D gene TRBD1, 6 bases. Trimming shortened V by 4 bases and J by 5 bases, and 11 bases separated the two germline ends. The CDR3 sequence is 13 residues long. The germline CDR1 and CDR2 sequences are MNHEY and SMNVEV (reference sequence). This CDR3 reads CASSSSGATEAFF. CDR3 DNA sequence: TGTGCCAGCAGTTCCTCAGGGGCGACTGAAGCTTTCTTT.

This rearrangement joins TRBV20-1 to TRBJ2-1; D is unclear. V was clipped by 7 bases and J by 11 bases, with 12 bases between them. The CDR3 spans 10 residues. The germline CDR1 and CDR2 sequences are DFQATT and SNEGSKA (reference sequence). The CDR3 region has the DNA TGCAGTGGGGCGATCACACAGCAGTTCTTC. Its protein is CSGAITQQFF.

This clonotype occurred a few times. J is TRBJ2-7 and V is TRBV11-2; TRBD2 matches at 7 bases. CDR1 SGHAT and CDR2 FQNNGV come from the germline V gene. With V trimmed by 3 bases and J by 6 bases, 5 bases remained unmatched. This CDR3 is built from 13 residues. The CDR3 spells CASSLRLAGEQYF. Written as DNA, the CDR3 is TGTGCCAGCAGCTTGCGACTAGCTGGCGAGCAGTACTTC.

As concerns this clonotype: A read error may be the cause here, since a much bigger clone is one base away. This chain links TRBV7-2 with TRBJ2-7; TRBD2 is a possible D gene (5 bases). V gave up 3 bases and J gave up 2 bases, with 14 bases separating them. This CDR3 region has 15 residues. Germline values: CDR1 SGHTA, CDR2 FQGNSA. DNA for the CDR3: TGTGCCAGCAGCTTTGGCGAGAGGGTCACCTACGAGCAGTACTTC. The encoded protein is CASSFGERVTYEQYF.

This clonotype was detected only a few times. The gene calls are TRBV19 and TRBJ2-3; 10 positions agree with TRBD1. The CDR3 runs to 14 residues. Germline CDR1 LNHDA, CDR2 SQIVND (reference sequence). V was pared by 8 bases and J by 5 bases, with 7 bases of the junction left unmatched. The DNA for the CDR3 is TGTGCCAGTGGGATGGGACAGGGGAAAGATACGCAGTATTTT. This codes for CASGMGQGKDTQYF.

Ten or more counts support this clonotype. The chain carries TRBV30 and TRBJ2-1; no definite D call. Germline V gene lookup returns CDR1 GTSNPN and CDR2 SVGIG (reference sequence). Trimming took off 7 bases at V and 0 bases at J, with 10 bases between the two ends. The CDR3 sequence is 13 residues long. Written as DNA, the CDR3 is TGTGCCTACTCGGTAAGCTCCTACAATGAGCAGTTCTTC. It yields the protein CAYSVSSYNEQFF.

This clonotype was counted ten times or more. The V call is TRBV7-8, the J call TRBJ2-5; 7 bases map to TRBD1. CDR3 length: 17 amino acids. Germline V gene data show CDR1 as SGHVS and CDR2 as FQNEAQ. Unmatched junction bases numbered 20, after V lost 6 bases and J lost 7 bases. CDR3 bases: TGTGCCAGCAGGACTCATACAGGGGTGGAAAAGAGTAGGACCCAGTACTTC. Residues: CASRTHTGVEKSRTQYF.